This T cell receptor (beta chain) was captured in a study of blood T cell repertoires in COVID-19. Background on the study: Acute-phase and convalescent COVID-19 samples originated in the United States, Italy and Spain. T cells, B-cell-depleted T cells, or PBMCs provided the cDNA or gDNA that served as material.

Authors' methods: Estimates of nucleated cell counts were drawn from the amplification of reference gene primers. TCRdb's table, derived via immunoSEQ multiplex PCR, lists solely in-frame clones and lacks some. V, J and clone size reflect that table, while D and trimming were determined from the DNA. The sample includes more than 300,000 clones, around four fifths of them seen just once. Germline V lookup: CDR1 LNHDA, CDR2 SQIVND (reference sequence). V dropped 5 bases and J dropped 0; count of bases not matched to a gene: 10. The CDR3 has 17 amino acids. Across about 22 US areas, participants ranged in age from roughly 18 to 95 years.

This clonotype originated in a woman in her 50s who had recovered from COVID-19. The chain couples TRBV19 to TRBJ1-3; TRBD1 matches 7 bases. The sample was PBMCs or T cells enriched from blood (not recorded which). The DNA of the CDR3 is TGTGCCAGTAGTCTTAACCATCCAGGGGGCTCTGGAAACACCATATATTTT. Translation: CASSLNHPGGSGNTIYF.